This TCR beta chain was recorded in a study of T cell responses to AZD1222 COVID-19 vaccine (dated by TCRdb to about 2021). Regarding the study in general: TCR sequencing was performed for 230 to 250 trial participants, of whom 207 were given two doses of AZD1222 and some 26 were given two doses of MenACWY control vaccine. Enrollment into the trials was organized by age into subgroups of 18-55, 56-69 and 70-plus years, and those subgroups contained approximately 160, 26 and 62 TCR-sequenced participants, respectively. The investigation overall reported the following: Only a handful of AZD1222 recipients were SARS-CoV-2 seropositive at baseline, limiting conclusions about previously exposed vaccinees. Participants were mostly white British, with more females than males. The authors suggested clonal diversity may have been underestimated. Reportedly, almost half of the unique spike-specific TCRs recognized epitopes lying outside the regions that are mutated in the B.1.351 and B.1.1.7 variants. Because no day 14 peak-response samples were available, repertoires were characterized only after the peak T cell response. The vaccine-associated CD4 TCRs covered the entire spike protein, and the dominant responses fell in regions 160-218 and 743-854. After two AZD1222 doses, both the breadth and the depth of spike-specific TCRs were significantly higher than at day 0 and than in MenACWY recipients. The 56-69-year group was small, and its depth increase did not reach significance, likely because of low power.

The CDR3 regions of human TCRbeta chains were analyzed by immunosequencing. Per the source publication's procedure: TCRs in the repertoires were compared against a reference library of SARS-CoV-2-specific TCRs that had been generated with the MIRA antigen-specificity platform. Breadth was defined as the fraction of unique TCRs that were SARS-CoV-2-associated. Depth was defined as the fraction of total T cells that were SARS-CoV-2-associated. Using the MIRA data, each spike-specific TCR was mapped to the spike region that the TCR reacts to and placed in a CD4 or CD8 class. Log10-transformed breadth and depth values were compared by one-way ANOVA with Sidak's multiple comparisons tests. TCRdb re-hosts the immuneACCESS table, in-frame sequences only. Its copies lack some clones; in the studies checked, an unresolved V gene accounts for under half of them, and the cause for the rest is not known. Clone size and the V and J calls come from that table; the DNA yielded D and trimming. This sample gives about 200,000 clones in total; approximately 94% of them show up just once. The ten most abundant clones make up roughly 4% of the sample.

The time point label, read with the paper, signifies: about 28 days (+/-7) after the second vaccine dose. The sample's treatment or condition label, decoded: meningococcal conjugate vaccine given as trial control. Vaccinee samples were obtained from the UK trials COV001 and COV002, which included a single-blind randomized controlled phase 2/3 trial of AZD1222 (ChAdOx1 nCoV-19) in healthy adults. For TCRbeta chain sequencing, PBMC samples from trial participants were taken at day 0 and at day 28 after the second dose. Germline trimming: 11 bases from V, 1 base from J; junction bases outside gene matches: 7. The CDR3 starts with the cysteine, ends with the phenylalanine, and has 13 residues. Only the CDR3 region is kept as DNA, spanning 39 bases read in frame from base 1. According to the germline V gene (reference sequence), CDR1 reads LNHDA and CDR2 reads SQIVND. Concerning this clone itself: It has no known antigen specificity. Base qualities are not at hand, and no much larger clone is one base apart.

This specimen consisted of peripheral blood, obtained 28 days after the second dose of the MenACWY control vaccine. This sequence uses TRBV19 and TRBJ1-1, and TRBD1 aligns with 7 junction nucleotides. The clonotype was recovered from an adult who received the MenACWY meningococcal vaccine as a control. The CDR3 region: CASSDRTNTEAFF. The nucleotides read TGTGCCTCCTCGGACAGGACGAACACTGAAGCTTTCTTT.